This T cell receptor (beta chain) emerged from a study of blood T cell repertoires in COVID-19. Study context: Acute-phase and convalescent COVID-19 samples originated in the United States, Italy and Spain. Nucleic acid was either cDNA or gDNA, and it came from T cells, B-cell-depleted T cells, or PBMCs.

In Seattle, patients joined the study during active infection and were tracked longitudinally. With V trimmed by 0 bases and J by 9 bases, 9 bases remained unmatched. Germline assignment: CDR1 GTSNPN and CDR2 SVGIG (reference sequence). The CDR3 totals 15 residues. The data were produced by immunoSEQ multiplex PCR, yet TCRdb's version contains in-frame clones alone and is incomplete. The sample holds approximately 480,000 clones, nearly 90% seen once. Material: peripheral blood. This sequence was found in a man aged 18 to 30 with COVID-19, enrolled during active disease. V and J are TRBV30 and TRBJ2-1; 9 nucleotides align to TRBD2. The CDR3 coding sequence is TGTGCCTGGAGTGTACAACTAAGCGGGAGGATTGAGCAGTTCTTC. As protein: CAWSVQLSGRIEQFF.